This T cell receptor beta chain came from a study of blood T cell dynamics during melanoma immunotherapy. Across the study: Metastatic melanoma patients received first-line pembrolizumab or nivolumab plus ipilimumab.

The CDR3 covers 16 residues. The V and J ends lost 2 bases and 6 bases, in that order; junction bases with no gene match: 8. Germline CDR1 is SGHRS and CDR2 is YFSETQ. Whole-study findings and limits: It remained unknown if the driving T cell clones were melanoma-specific.

Each bulk PBMC sample had roughly 0.35 ug DNA loaded. Assay used: immunoSEQ multiplex PCR; TCRdb lists only in-frame clones, some missing. Of about 4,800 clones listed, about 86% are singletons. Time point reported: pre-treatment baseline. One draw preceded checkpoint blockade; another followed its first cycle at week 3. Notes on this clone: Its specificity is not known.

The gene calls are TRBV5-1 and TRBJ2-3, with TRBD2 matching over 11 bases. The sequence was obtained from a human donor with melanoma. The input for sequencing was blood, taken from a patient treated with checkpoint blockade. The CDR3 bases are TGCGCCAGCAGCTTAGGGACTAGCGGCCAGGCGGATACGCAGTATTTT. Its protein product is CASSLGTSGQADTQYF.